Below, 2 T cell receptor beta chains from the same sample are listed, as sequenced in a study of cytomegalovirus exposure and HLA in healthy donors. A multiplex PCR was run with 60 Vbeta primers and 13 Jbeta primers. TCRdb's table, derived via immunoSEQ multiplex PCR, lists solely in-frame clones and lacks some. The sample holds more than 65,000 clones. The material sequenced was PBMCs. These receptors were taken from a man in his forties or fifties in good health and CMV-seronegative.

The chain recombines TRBV4-1 with TRBJ2-7; the match to TRBD2 covers 10 bases. The CDR3 sequence is 15 residues long. The J segment lost 5 bases and the V segment lost 3 bases, leaving 7 bases of the junction unmatched. Germline loops: CDR1 MGHRA, CDR2 YSYEKL. This chain's CDR3 is CASSQKRGGKDEQYF. CDR3 DNA sequence: TGCGCCAGCAGCCAGAAGCGGGGGGGGAAAGACGAGCAGTACTTC.

The chain joins TRBV30 to TRBJ2-7; perhaps TRBD2 as D (6 bases). The CDR3 runs 15 residues. Germline V lookup: CDR1 GTSNPN, CDR2 SVGIG (reference sequence). The V and J ends lost 5 bases and 0 bases respectively, with 17 bases between them. CDR3 sequence (DNA): TGTGCCTGGGGGGGGACGGATTATTTCTCCTACGAGCAGTACTTC. It is translated as CAWGGTDYFSYEQYF.